This T cell receptor beta chain was documented in a study of T cells in tumors after PD-1 blockade. Study background: Either cemiplimab 350 mg every 2 weeks or pembrolizumab 200 mg every 3 weeks was given. Some patients also took daily vismodegib 150 mg during anti-PD-1 treatment. The study's findings and limits: Some novel exhausted tumor clones appeared in pre-treatment blood, suggesting peripheral recruitment.

Genomic DNA template from tumor biopsies or peripheral blood, roughly 550 ng to 6,004 ng input. TCRdb keeps only in-frame clones here, not all; method: immunoSEQ multiplex PCR. Of roughly 50,000 clones listed, 81% are singletons. Comments on this clone: As yet, its antigen is unknown.

The sequences come from PBMCs, collected before anti-PD-1 treatment. The TCR sequence derives from a human donor with basal cell carcinoma.

The CDR3 DNA sequence: TGTGCCAGCAGCTTCGAGGGCAGGAGGGGCTACACCTTC. It codes for CASSFEGRRGYTF. This chain links TRBV3-1 (or the pseudogene TRBV3-2) with TRBJ1-2; no reliable D call. CDR1 is LGHDT, CDR2 YNNKEL, per germline (reference sequence). The CDR3 extends over 13 amino acids. V lost 5 bases and J lost 8, with 15 bases in between.